The 5 T cell receptor beta chains listed next were all sequenced from one sample in a study of T-cell reconstitution after alpha-beta-depleted transplantation in children (dated by TCRdb to 2015 to 2016). The library was made by PCR. The run used an Illumina HiSeq 2500. Molecular barcoding was employed in the preparation of TCR libraries, with unique molecular identifiers being used to normalize TCRbeta repertoire quantification. TCRdb reran the public reads through fastp at Q25 and MiXCR, keeping productive beta chains. Rows merge per CDR3 protein into single entries with the most common DNA and genes. Across this sample there are roughly 300,000 distinct CDR3 sequences, with about a tenth seen only once. The biggest ten clones account for about a tenth of the sample. Here the sequenced sample was PBMCs from the stem cell graft donor, taken from the stem cell graft. The receptors here all came from a human donor who donated a stem cell graft to a child with SCID.

The chain uses TRBV19 and TRBJ2-6; D is uncertain. V lost 5 bases and J lost 0, with 11 bases in between. The CDR3 length is 16 residues. CDR1 is LNHDA and CDR2 is SQIVND in the germline V gene (reference sequence). The CDR3 protein is CASSPYKSSGANVLTF. Written as DNA, the CDR3 is TGTGCCAGTAGTCCGTATAAGAGCTCTGGGGCCAACGTCCTGACTTTC.

This clonotype has more than one count but fewer than ten. The rearrangement uses TRBV5-6 and TRBJ2-3; D is perhaps TRBD2 (5 bases). Trimming removed 2 bases at V and 3 bases at J, with 16 bases between. The CDR3 runs 16 residues. Germline CDR1 is SGHDT and CDR2 is YYEEEE. The CDR3 DNA follows: TGTGCCAGCAGCTTAAGGATTGGTACGGGGACAGATACGCAGTATTTT. It is translated as CASSLRIGTGTDTQYF.

A few counts support this clonotype. This rearrangement joins TRBV7-2 to TRBJ2-5, with unresolved D. Trimming stripped 0 bases from V and 5 bases from J, with 13 bases between. The V gene's germline CDR1 is SGHTA and CDR2 FQGNSA. This CDR3 region has 15 residues. In nucleotides, the CDR3 is TGTGCCAGCAGCTTAGCGTTGGTGGGGAAGGAGACCCAGTACTTC. Its protein product is CASSLALVGKETQYF.

The chain carries TRBV7-2 and TRBJ1-3; perhaps TRBD1 as D (5 bases). The CDR3 is 16 amino acids. The germline gives CDR1 SGHTA, CDR2 FQGNSA. The V gene lost 4 bases and the J gene lost 2 bases, with 15 bases spanning the gap. Here the CDR3 reads CASSSGGVFTGNTIYF. The CDR3 nucleotides are TGTGCCAGCAGCTCGGGGGGGGTTTTTACTGGAAACACCATATATTTT.

CDR3 DNA: TGTGCCAGCAGTTTTTTGGGATTCACAGATACGCAGTATTTT. Translated: CASSFLGFTDTQYF. The chain combines TRBV6-5 with TRBJ2-3; D not resolved. Germline lookup yields CDR1 MNHEY and CDR2 SVGAGI. Deletions cut 4 bases from V and 2 bases from J, with 10 bases between. The CDR3 has 14 residues.